One and the same sample provided the 4 T cell receptor beta chains below, sequenced in a study of regulatory and conventional T cells in breast cancer. From the PCR reads, TCRdb called clonotypes with MiXCR, one entry per CDR3 protein. The sample has 10,000 or so distinct CDR3 sequences, just under 35% seen once. Sequenced sample: conventional T cells from blood. These receptors were obtained from a male donor in good health.

This chain links TRBV5-5 with TRBJ1-6; D uncertain. V was cut by 4 bases and J by 0 bases, with 17 bases left in between. CDR3 length: 18 residues. Germline V gives CDR1 SGHKS, CDR2 YYEKEE (reference sequence). CDR3 amino acids: CASSKEVAQSSYNSPLHF. The CDR3 DNA sequence: TGTGCCAGCAGCAAGGAAGTCGCGCAGAGCTCCTATAATTCACCCCTCCACTTT. Full variable domain (rest looked up from reference TRBV5-5 and TRBJ1-6): DAGVTQSPTHLIKTRGQQVTLRCSPISGHKSVSWYQQVLGQGPQFIFQYYEKEERGRGNFPDRFSARQFPNYSSELNVNALLLGDSALYLCASSKEVAQSSYNSPLHFGNGTRLTVT.

This clonotype was observed a few times. The chain recombines TRBV18 with TRBJ2-5; 7 positions agree with TRBD1. CDR1 and CDR2 (germline): KGHSH, LQKENI. V dropped 3 bases and J dropped 1; count of bases not matched to a gene: 5. There are 15 residues in the CDR3. The CDR3 sequence is CASSPMRGPQETQYF. CDR3 coding DNA: TGTGCCAGCTCACCTATGAGGGGGCCCCAAGAGACCCAGTACTTC.

In the case of this clonotype: A much larger clone differs by one base, so this may be a read error. The chain employs TRBV6-2 or TRBV6-3 and TRBJ1-1, with no clear D. Looked up from germline, CDR1 is MNHEY and CDR2 is SVGEGT. The CDR3 extends over 14 amino acids. The CDR3 spells CASSYSGRNTEAYF. Here the CDR3 DNA reads TGTGCCAGCAGTTACTCGGGCAGGAACACTGAAGCTTACTTT.

The sample holds a few counts of this clonotype. The V and J genes are TRBV7-9 and TRBJ2-7; weak D call: TRBD2 (5 bases). Trimming shortened V by 4 bases and J by 5 bases, and 12 bases separated the two germline ends. Germline V gene data show CDR1 as SEHNR and CDR2 as FQNEAQ (reference sequence). CDR3 length: 13 residues. The chain's CDR3 is CASSSRAAHEQYF. In DNA, the CDR3 is TGTGCCAGCAGCTCGAGGGCCGCCCACGAGCAGTACTTC.